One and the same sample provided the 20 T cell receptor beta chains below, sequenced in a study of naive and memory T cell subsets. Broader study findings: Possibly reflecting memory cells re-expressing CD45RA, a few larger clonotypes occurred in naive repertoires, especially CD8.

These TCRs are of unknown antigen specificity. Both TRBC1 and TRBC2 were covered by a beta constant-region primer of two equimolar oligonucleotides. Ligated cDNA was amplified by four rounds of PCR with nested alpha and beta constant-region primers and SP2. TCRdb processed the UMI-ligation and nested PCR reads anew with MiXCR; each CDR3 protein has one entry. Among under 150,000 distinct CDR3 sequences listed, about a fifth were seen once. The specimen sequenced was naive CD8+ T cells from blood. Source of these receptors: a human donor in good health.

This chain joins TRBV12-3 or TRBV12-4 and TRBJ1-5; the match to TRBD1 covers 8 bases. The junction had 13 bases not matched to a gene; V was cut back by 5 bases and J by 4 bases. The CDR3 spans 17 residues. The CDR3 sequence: CASSPNAAYRGNQPQHF. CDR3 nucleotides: TGTGCCAGCAGTCCCAATGCGGCGTACAGGGGGAATCAGCCCCAGCATTTT.

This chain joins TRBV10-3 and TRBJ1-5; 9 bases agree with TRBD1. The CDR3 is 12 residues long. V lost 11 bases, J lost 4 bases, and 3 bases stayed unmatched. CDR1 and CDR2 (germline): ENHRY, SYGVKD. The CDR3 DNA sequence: TGTGCCTGCGGGACAGGGAATCAGCCCCAGCATTTT. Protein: CACGTGNQPQHF.

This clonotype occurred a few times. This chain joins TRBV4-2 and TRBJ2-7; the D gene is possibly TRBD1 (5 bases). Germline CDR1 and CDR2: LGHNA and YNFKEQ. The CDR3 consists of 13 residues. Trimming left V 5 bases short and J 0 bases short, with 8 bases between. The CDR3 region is CASSVDSSYEQYF. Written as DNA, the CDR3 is TGTGCCAGCAGCGTAGACAGCTCCTACGAGCAGTACTTC.

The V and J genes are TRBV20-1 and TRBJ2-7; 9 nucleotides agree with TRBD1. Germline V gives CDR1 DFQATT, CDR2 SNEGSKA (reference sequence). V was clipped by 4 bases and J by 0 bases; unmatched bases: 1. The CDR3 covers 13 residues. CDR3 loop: CSAMDRGSYEQYF. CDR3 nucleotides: TGCAGTGCTATGGACAGGGGCTCCTACGAGCAGTACTTC.

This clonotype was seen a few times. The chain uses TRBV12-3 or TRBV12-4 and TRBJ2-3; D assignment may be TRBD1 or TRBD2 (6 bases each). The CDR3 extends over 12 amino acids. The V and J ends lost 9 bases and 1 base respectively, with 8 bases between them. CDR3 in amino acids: CASRGRTDTQYF. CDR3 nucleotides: TGTGCCAGTCGGGGGCGCACAGATACGCAGTATTTT.

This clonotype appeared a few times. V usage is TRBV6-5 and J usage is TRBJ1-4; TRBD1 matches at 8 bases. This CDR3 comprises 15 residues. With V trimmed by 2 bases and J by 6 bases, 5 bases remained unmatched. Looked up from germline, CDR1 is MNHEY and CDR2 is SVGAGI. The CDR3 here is CASSYGQGTDEKLFF. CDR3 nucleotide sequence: TGTGCCAGCAGTTACGGACAGGGAACGGATGAAAAACTGTTTTTT.

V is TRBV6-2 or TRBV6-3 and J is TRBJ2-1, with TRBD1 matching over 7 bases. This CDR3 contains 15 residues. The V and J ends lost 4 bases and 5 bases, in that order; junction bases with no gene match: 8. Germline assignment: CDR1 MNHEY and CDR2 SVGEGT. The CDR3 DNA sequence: TGTGCCAGCAGTTCCCTCCGGGACAGAGACAATGAGCAGTTCTTC. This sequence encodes CASSSLRDRDNEQFF.

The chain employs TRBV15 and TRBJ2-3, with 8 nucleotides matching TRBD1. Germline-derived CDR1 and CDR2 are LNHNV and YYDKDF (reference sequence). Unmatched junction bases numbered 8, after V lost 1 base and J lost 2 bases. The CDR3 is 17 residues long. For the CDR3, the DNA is TGTGCCACCAGCAGAGCCCAGACAGGGGCAATCACAGATACGCAGTATTTT. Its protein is CATSRAQTGAITDTQYF.

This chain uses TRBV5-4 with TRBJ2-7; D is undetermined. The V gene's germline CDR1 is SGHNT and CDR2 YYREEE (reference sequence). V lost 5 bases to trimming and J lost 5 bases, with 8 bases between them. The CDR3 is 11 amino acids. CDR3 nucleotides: TGTGCCAGCAGATTTGGGGACGAGCAGTACTTC. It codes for CASRFGDEQYF.

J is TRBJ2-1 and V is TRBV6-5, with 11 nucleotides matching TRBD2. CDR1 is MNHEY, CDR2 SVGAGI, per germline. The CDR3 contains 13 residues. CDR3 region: CASGLAGGNEQFF. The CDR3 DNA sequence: TGTGCGTCGGGGCTAGCGGGGGGTAATGAGCAGTTCTTC.

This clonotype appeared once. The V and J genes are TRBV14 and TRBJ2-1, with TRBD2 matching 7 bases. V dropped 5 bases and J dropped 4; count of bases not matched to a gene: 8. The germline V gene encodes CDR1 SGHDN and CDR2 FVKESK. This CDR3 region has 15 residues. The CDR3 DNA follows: TGTGCCAGCAGCTATAGAGCGGGACCGTACAATGAGCAGTTCTTC. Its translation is CASSYRAGPYNEQFF.

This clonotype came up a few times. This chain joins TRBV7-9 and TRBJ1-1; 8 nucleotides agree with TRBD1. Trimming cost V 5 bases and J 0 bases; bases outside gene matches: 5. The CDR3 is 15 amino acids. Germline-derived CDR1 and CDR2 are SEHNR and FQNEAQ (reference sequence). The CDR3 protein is CASSHGQGMNTEAFF. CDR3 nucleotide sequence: TGTGCCAGCAGCCATGGACAGGGAATGAACACTGAAGCTTTCTTT.

The CDR3 sequence is CASWAGLNTEAFF. In DNA, the CDR3 is TGTGCCAGTTGGGCAGGCTTGAACACTGAAGCTTTCTTT. The V call is TRBV19, the J call TRBJ1-1; D call uncertain. V lost 8 bases and J 0 bases, leaving 10 bases between the germline ends. The length of the CDR3 is 13 residues. Germline loops: CDR1 LNHDA, CDR2 SQIVND (reference sequence).

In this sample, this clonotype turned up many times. The CDR3 region is CASSIVGWGGEQFF. The CDR3 region has the DNA TGTGCCAGTAGTATAGTAGGCTGGGGCGGGGAGCAGTTCTTC. V gene TRBV19 combines with J gene TRBJ2-1, with D possibly called TRBD1 or TRBD2 (5 bases each). From germline, CDR1 is LNHDA and CDR2 SQIVND (reference sequence). The CDR3 has 14 residues. V was cut by 1 base and J by 10 bases, with 14 bases left in between.

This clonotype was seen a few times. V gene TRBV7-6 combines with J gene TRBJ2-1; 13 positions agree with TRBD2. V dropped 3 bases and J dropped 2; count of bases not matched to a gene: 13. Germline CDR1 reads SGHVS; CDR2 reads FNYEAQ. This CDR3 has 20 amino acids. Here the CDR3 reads CASSLEPGLAGMSTYNEQFF. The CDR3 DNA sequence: TGTGCCAGCAGCTTGGAACCGGGACTAGCGGGAATGAGTACCTACAATGAGCAGTTCTTC.

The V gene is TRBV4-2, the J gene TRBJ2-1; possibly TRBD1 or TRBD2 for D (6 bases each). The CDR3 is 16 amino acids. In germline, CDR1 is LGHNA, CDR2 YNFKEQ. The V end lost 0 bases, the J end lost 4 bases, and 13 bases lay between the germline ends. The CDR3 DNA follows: TGTGCCAGCAGCCAAGAAGTCCGGGGGCCATACAATGAGCAGTTCTTC. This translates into CASSQEVRGPYNEQFF.

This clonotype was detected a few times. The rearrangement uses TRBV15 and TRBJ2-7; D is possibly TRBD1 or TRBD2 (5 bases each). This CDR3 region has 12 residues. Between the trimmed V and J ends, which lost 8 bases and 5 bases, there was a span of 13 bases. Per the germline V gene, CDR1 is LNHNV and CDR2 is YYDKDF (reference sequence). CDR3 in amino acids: CATGPGPNEQYF. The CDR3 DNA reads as TGTGCCACCGGACCGGGACCCAACGAGCAGTACTTC.

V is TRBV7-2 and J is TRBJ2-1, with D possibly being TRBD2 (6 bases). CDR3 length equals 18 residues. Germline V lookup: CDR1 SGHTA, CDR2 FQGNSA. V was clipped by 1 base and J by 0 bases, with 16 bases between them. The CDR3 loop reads CASSLGPTLAVSYNEQFF. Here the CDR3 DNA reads TGTGCCAGCAGCTTAGGACCGACGTTAGCGGTCTCCTACAATGAGCAGTTCTTC.

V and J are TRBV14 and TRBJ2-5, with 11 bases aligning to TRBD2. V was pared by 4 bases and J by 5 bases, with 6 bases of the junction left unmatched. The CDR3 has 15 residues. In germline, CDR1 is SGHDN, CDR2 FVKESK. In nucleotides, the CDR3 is TGTGCCAGCAGCCCACTAGCGGGAGTACTTGAGACCCAGTACTTC. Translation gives CASSPLAGVLETQYF. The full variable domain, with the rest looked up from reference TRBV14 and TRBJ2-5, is EAGVTQFPSHSVIEKGQTVTLRCDPISGHDNLYWYRRVMGKEIKFLLHFVKESKQDESGMPNNRFLAERTGGTYSTLKVQPAELEDSGVYFCASSPLAGVLETQYFGPGTRLLVL.

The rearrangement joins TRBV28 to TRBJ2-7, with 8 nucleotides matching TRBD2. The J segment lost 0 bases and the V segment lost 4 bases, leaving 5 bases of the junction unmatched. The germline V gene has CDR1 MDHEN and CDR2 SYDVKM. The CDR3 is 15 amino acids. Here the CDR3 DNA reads TGTGCCAGCAGTTCAGGAAGCGGGAGCTCCTACGAGCAGTACTTC. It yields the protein CASSSGSGSSYEQYF.